This record looks at one T cell receptor beta chain sequence and its context. Its antigen specificity is not known. No quality values exist for individual bases; no much larger clone is one base distant. Library method: the immunoSEQ multiplex PCR assay. A mixture of 60 forward primers for TCR Vbeta segments and 13 reverse primers for TCR Jbeta segments was used in the multiplex PCR. A multiplex PCR assay on genomic DNA amplified the CDR3 region of rearranged TCR beta genes. The Illumina HiSeq System was used to sequence the amplified TCR beta libraries as 87-base-pair reads. In the original analysis: In a later analysis, roughly 80 million unique TCR beta chains were counted across the approximately 640 repertoires, and roughly 11 million of these chains were shared by at least two donors. Raw reads were error-corrected and collapsed into unique sequences by a nearest-neighbor algorithm in which closely related sequences were merged to remove PCR and sequencing errors. CDR3 sequences were aligned to IMGT reference sequences to assign V, D and J gene segments. For a sequence to be retained, at least a six-nucleotide match to both a V gene segment and a J gene segment was required. A rearrangement counted as productive if the CDR3 had no stop codons and remained in frame with V and J, and every other rearrangement counted as non-productive. CDR3 was defined according to IMGT convention as the region running from the second conserved V-encoded cysteine to the conserved J-encoded phenylalanine. Sequences without an unambiguous match to a single V gene segment were excluded from the earlier analysis of several hundred of the donors. In an earlier analysis of 500 to 750 of the donors, V segments were called functional above 56.7% productive rearrangements and were called segregating when the between-donor standard deviation exceeded 5%. A statistical classification framework was developed to diagnose cytomegalovirus status using the catalog of TCR beta chain sequences. A later analysis assigned V and J genes by comparing TCR nucleotide sequences with IMGT/GENE-DB human TR gene sequences. Using the TCRdist pipeline, a later analysis assigned CDR3 sequences along with most-parsimonious VDJ recombination scenarios. A later analysis defined each TCR beta chain by its CDR3 amino acid sequence plus V-gene family, and excluded reads lacking a unique V-gene family. To address suspected cross-contamination and a sequencing artifact, a later analysis removed 550 to 750 highly shared, low-generation-probability nucleotide sequences. In a later analysis, a clonal expansion index was calculated for each public chain from normalized within-repertoire ranks of inferred template counts. Generation probabilities in a later analysis came from a VDJ recombination model fitted to out-of-frame rearrangements, and those results were checked against IGoR. A later analysis scored TCR-TCR, TCR-HLA and TCR-CMV co-occurrence with hypergeometric tests, applying a repertoire-size bias correction to TCR pairs. To estimate false discovery rates, a later analysis permuted the HLA or CMV assignments 20 times. In a later analysis, co-occurring TCRs were grouped with DBSCAN, and TCRdist sequence similarity was added when clustering was performed within HLA-allele-positive subsets. Co-occurrence clustering excluded repertoires with fewer than 30,000 or more than 120,000 public chains, plus five with anomalous nucleotide sharing. Not all clones reach the TCRdb copy of this immuneACCESS table, which keeps in-frame sequences only. Checked studies attribute under half of the gap to unresolved V genes and leave the rest unexplained. That table furnishes V, J and clone size, whereas the DNA furnished D and trimming. The table for this sample lists some 220,000 clones; more than 70% of them were counted only once. The ten largest clonotypes hold about 0.47% of the sample.

The sample belongs to a study of cytomegalovirus exposure and HLA in healthy donors (dated by TCRdb to the late 2010s). Notes on the research overall: According to an earlier analysis of a few hundred of the donors, some 170 million T cells yielded 95 million to 140 million unique TCR beta sequences and about 300 Gb of sequence data. The genetic ancestry cluster associated with self-reported Caucasian donors included around four fifths of the roughly 400 genotyped donors. Donor age, sex, ethnicity and CMV serostatus were collected together with the repertoire data. The later analysis used no new phenotypic data to find candidate immune exposures, relying instead on TCR beta sequences and their occurrence across donors. To predict cytomegalovirus infection status, the study brought together high-throughput TCR immunosequencing, statistical association of individual TCRs with disease status, and machine learning. An early release covering around 630 HLA-typed donors comprised approximately 300 gigabases of sequencing data and 85 million to 100 million unique TCR sequences. A handful of DR-DQ haplotypes were handled as single units for association and clustering because linkage in the cohort was strong. All discovery cohort repertoires had been generated using a single sequencing platform. The study was designed to test whether signatures of past pathogen exposure could be identified by cataloging public T cell receptors. Among 300 to 500 genotyped donors of the cohort, an average of roughly 230,000 unique TCR beta nucleotide sequences was sequenced per donor, of which roughly 17% were non-productive. Besides the first cohort of around 670 subjects, a separate validation cohort made up of around 120 different subjects was used. HLA typing included class I and class II loci at four-digit resolution. In a later analysis, previously published TCR beta repertoires from hundreds of donors were re-analyzed and high-resolution HLA genotyping was added so that TCR occurrence patterns could be studied. An earlier analysis of several hundred of the donors applied high-throughput TCR beta sequencing to assess whether each TCR beta V gene segment acted as functional or pseudogenic. Genome-wide SNP genotypes for about 55% of the roughly 670 donors were used in a later genetic analysis, which treated that subset as a discovery cohort. The number of donors typed differed by locus, with about 629-630 for A, B, C, DRB1 and DQB1, around 520 for DQA1, 606 for DPA1, and some 440 for DPB1. The T cell repertoires of about 700 subjects were profiled by immunosequencing and related to cytomegalovirus serostatus.

V is trimmed back by 4 bases and J by 5 bases, and the junction contains 5 bases that no gene match accounts for. The germline V gene (reference sequence) supplies CDR1 LNHDA and CDR2 SQIVND. CDR3 length: 14 amino acids, cysteine to phenylalanine. The CDR3 DNA has 42 bases and is translated from base 1. The cohort was made up of approximately 670 healthy bone marrow donors. All cohort members were sampled while nominally healthy, although unrecorded immune exposures were likely present. The donor was CMV seronegative and belonged to the group of over 300 seronegative cohort members. Each donor provided a peripheral blood sample, and peripheral blood mononuclear cells were used for TCR beta sequencing. The Qiagen DNeasy Blood Extraction Kit was used to extract genomic DNA from the blood cell samples. What the authors observed across the whole study: The earlier analysis of a few hundred of the donors excluded 15 to 20 rarely observed V segments, including chromosome 9 orphons, because counts were too low. Linkage disequilibrium might explain the correlated functional status among segregating V segments, but an unknown experimental factor could not be excluded. Across donors, most TCR sequences were observed very rarely, whereas some public TCRs were present in many individuals. A further reported finding was that TCR beta sequences accurately predicted the HLA-A and HLA-B alleles for most subjects in the first cohort. A later analysis found that most CMV-associated TCR beta chains appeared HLA-restricted, with HLA associations seemingly driven largely by CMV exposure. In an earlier analysis of roughly 560 of the donors, most TCR beta V segments were observed in productive rearrangements about 87% or about 30% of the time, broadly matching IMGT annotations. Compared with the approximately 670-donor mean, donors in an Asian-associated ancestry cluster had fewer N-insertions in productive TCRs, according to a later genetic analysis. Strong co-occurrence of HLA alleles, especially DR and DQ, made assigning TCR associations to individual alleles difficult. Cytomegalovirus status was reported to be diagnosed by the classifier with high specificity and sensitivity in both the original and validation cohorts. A cluster of highly shared sequence variants was judged likely to be a technical artifact of the sequencing pipeline. The only immune exposure information available for the cohort was CMV serostatus. An association between a missense DCLRE1C variant and V-gene and J-gene trimming of TCR beta chains was found in a later genetic analysis and replicated in an independent cohort. This cohort had only TCR beta chains sequenced, and the lack of alpha or paired-chain data limited which features could be detected. The authors suggested that the approach could potentially be extended to other disease states and immunological phenotypes. The study gave a list of under 200 TCR beta chains associated with cytomegalovirus. HLA typing was unavailable for some donors at each locus, so association tests used only the typed subset. In a later analysis, several top co-occurrence clusters were reported to appear linked to parvovirus B19, influenza, CMV and Epstein-Barr virus. In a later analysis, the rate of TCR association differed among HLA loci, with DRB1 alleles having the most associated TCRs and HLA-C alleles having the fewest. In vitro tests confirmed that three of the cytomegalovirus-associated TCR beta chains recognize cytomegalovirus antigens. In a later analysis, some 17,000 TCR beta sequences were associated with specific HLA alleles at a false discovery rate of 0.05. The 87-base-pair reads could not distinguish some IMGT-functional V segments, including TRBV6-2 and TRBV6-3, so those segments were excluded. A later analysis found that HLA-associated TCR beta chains were more clonally expanded and had lower generation probabilities than equally common non-associated chains. Presence/absence analyses assumed roughly uniform sequencing depth across donors, an assumption that may not hold.

Recombination connected TRBV19 to TRBJ2-1; TRBD2 agrees with 7 junctional bases. The clonotype originates from a boy aged 5-17 years in good health and CMV-seronegative. Sequencing was carried out using PBMCs. This receptor carries the CDR3 CASSTVLADNEQFF. The DNA is as follows: TGTGCCAGTAGTACAGTTCTAGCGGACAATGAGCAGTTCTTC.